This is a list of T cell receptor beta chains from one sample in a study of T cell repertoires in cytomegalovirus infection. These receptors have no identified antigens. TCRdb re-derived calls from the reads in MiXCR, one entry per CDR3 protein. Of some 130,000 distinct CDR3 sequences listed, roughly a third are singletons. This specimen consisted of CD8+ T cells from cultured PBMCs, obtained from culture after CMV antigen stimulation. The receptors were sampled from a human donor in good health (CMV status not recorded). Some clones in this sample may be carry-over from other donors' samples. Each CDR3 is given with its conserved first and last residue. A D gene is named only where the DNA matches it firmly. Size tells how often a clone was seen (once, few, many) or the class of an expanded clone, and some rows leave it out.

v_call	j_call	d_call	clone_size	cdr3_length	cdr3_aa	cdr3_nt
TRBV2	TRBJ2-2	TRBD1	many	15	CASREGTANTGELFF	TGTGCCAGCAGGGAAGGGACAGCGAACACCGGGGAGCTGTTTTTT
TRBV24-1	TRBJ1-1	-	few	16	CATSDLPGPLNTEAFF	TGTGCCACCAGTGATTTGCCCGGGCCCCTGAACACTGAAGCTTTCTTT
TRBV27	TRBJ2-7	-	many	15	CASSVQQGPAAGQYF	TGTGCCAGCAGCGTTCAACAGGGTCCCGCCGCTGGGCAGTACTTC
TRBV12-3/TRBV12-4	TRBJ2-7	-	-	13	CASTLGGQYEQYF	TGTGCCAGCACCCTGGGGGGACAGTACGAGCAGTACTTC
TRBV27	TRBJ1-1	-	few	14	CASSIGTSGTEAFF	TGTGCCAGCAGTATCGGGACCTCCGGCACTGAAGCTTTCTTT
TRBV28	TRBJ1-5	-	few	17	CASSSPLVTGPNQPQHF	TGTGCCAGCAGTTCTCCCCTCGTGACAGGCCCAAATCAGCCCCAGCATTTT
TRBV4-1	TRBJ2-5	TRBD2	-	14	CASSQEKAGETQYF	TGCGCCAGCAGCCAAGAGAAAGCGGGGGAGACCCAGTACTTC
TRBV7-9	TRBJ2-1	TRBD1	-	17	CASSPPGQGASYNEQFF	TGTGCCAGCAGCCCCCCGGGACAGGGGGCTTCCTACAATGAGCAGTTCTTC
TRBV4-2	TRBJ2-3	TRBD2	few	19	CASSQDLGIAGGSGDTQYF	TGTGCCAGCAGCCAAGATCTAGGGATAGCGGGGGGGTCGGGGGATACGCAGTATTTT
TRBV27	TRBJ2-3	-	-	12	CASSLSTDTQYF	TGTGCCAGCAGTTTAAGCACAGATACGCAGTATTTT
TRBV12-3/TRBV12-4	TRBJ2-3	TRBD2	few	14	CASSFGTSGDTQYF	TGTGCCAGCAGTTTCGGGACTAGCGGAGATACGCAGTATTTT
TRBV4-1	TRBJ2-3	-	few	15	CASSHPPDGTDTQYF	TGCGCCAGCAGCCACCCCCCGGACGGCACAGATACGCAGTATTTT
TRBV6-1	TRBJ2-7	-	medium-sized	14	CASSSGNRLDEQYF	TGTGCCAGCAGTTCTGGAAACAGGTTGGACGAGCAGTACTTC
TRBV7-2	TRBJ2-7	-	many	13	CASSFWGAYEQYF	TGTGCCAGCAGCTTCTGGGGGGCATACGAGCAGTACTTC
TRBV28	TRBJ2-1	-	-	14	CASKAARSYNEQFF	TGTGCCAGCAAGGCGGCCCGCTCCTACAATGAGCAGTTCTTC
TRBV4-1	TRBJ2-5	-	-	17	CASSQDLNSPSSSGQYF	TGCGCCAGCAGCCAAGATCTGAACTCCCCGTCATCAAGTGGCCAGTACTTC
TRBV6-6	TRBJ1-2	-	few	15	CASSFLEGSLNGYTF	TGTGCCAGCTCCTTCCTGGAGGGATCGCTAAATGGCTACACCTTC
TRBV7-6	TRBJ2-5	-	few	13	CASSLDYQETQYF	TGTGCCAGCAGCTTAGACTACCAAGAGACCCAGTACTTC
TRBV19	TRBJ1-6	-	-	13	CASNYGGQSPLHF	TGTGCCAGTAATTACGGAGGACAATCACCCCTCCACTTT
TRBV2	TRBJ2-1	TRBD2	-	15	CASSDSLAGGGEQFF	TGTGCCAGCAGTGATAGCCTAGCGGGGGGCGGTGAGCAGTTCTTC
TRBV7-9	TRBJ2-2	TRBD1	-	15	CASSGGQGVTGELFF	TGTGCCAGCAGCGGTGGACAGGGTGTGACCGGGGAGCTGTTTTTT
TRBV27	TRBJ1-1	-	few	11	CASSGGTEAFF	TGTGCCAGCAGTGGGGGTACTGAAGCTTTCTTT
TRBV6-8	TRBJ2-1	TRBD2	-	18	CASSSAGLAGIIYNEQFF	TGTGCCAGCAGCTCTGCGGGACTAGCGGGGATTATCTACAATGAGCAGTTCTTC
TRBV20-1	TRBJ2-2	TRBD1	few	14	CSAYRDRNTGELFF	TGCAGTGCTTATAGGGACAGAAACACCGGGGAGCTGTTTTTT
TRBV12-3/TRBV12-4	TRBJ1-2	-	-	14	CASSSGGRNYGYTF	TGTGCCAGCAGTTCAGGCGGAAGAAACTATGGCTACACCTTC
TRBV7-8	TRBJ1-2	-	many	15	CASSLGRGQNYGYTF	TGTGCCAGCAGCTTAGGAAGAGGACAGAACTATGGCTACACCTTC
TRBV19	TRBJ2-7	-	many	14	CASRGGGFLGEQYF	TGTGCCAGTCGAGGTGGGGGTTTTTTGGGTGAGCAGTACTTC
TRBV7-9	TRBJ2-1	TRBD1	-	14	CASSLGQGAYEQFF	TGTGCCAGCAGCCTGGGACAGGGGGCATACGAGCAGTTCTTC
TRBV11-2	TRBJ1-2	-	-	16	CASSLRRTDSNYGYTF	TGTGCCAGCAGCTTACGCCGAACGGACAGCAACTATGGCTACACCTTC
TRBV25-1	TRBJ2-5	TRBD1	many	14	CASSDGTGAGTQYF	TGTGCCAGCAGTGATGGGACAGGCGCGGGGACCCAGTACTTC
TRBV28	TRBJ1-5	-	-	15	CASRPQSSLNQPQHF	TGTGCCAGCAGACCTCAATCCTCCCTCAATCAGCCCCAGCATTTT
TRBV12-3/TRBV12-4	TRBJ1-1	TRBD1	-	14	CASSPQHRGTEAFF	TGTGCCAGCAGCCCCCAACACAGGGGTACTGAAGCTTTCTTT
TRBV12-3/TRBV12-4	TRBJ1-2	-	-	13	CASSLIQGDDYTF	TGTGCCAGCAGTTTAATACAGGGCGACGACTACACCTTC
TRBV20-1	TRBJ2-7	TRBD1	-	15	CSARDSGTGDYEQYF	TGCAGTGCTAGAGATTCCGGGACAGGTGACTACGAGCAGTACTTC
TRBV20-1	TRBJ1-2	-	few	14	CSARVVGEGYGYTF	TGCAGTGCTAGGGTGGTCGGGGAGGGCTATGGCTACACCTTC
TRBV20-1	TRBJ2-5	TRBD2	once	15	CSARSAGGDEETQYF	TGCAGTGCTAGATCAGCGGGGGGGGACGAAGAGACCCAGTACTTC
TRBV27	TRBJ1-6	-	-	14	CASSPGTPYSPLHF	TGTGCCAGCAGTCCGGGGACACCCTATTCACCCCTCCACTTT
TRBV11-2	TRBJ1-3	-	-	15	CASSPYPEPGNTIYF	TGTGCCAGCAGCCCCTACCCGGAACCTGGAAACACCATATATTTT
TRBV6-1	TRBJ2-7	-	-	12	CASNTPLYEQYF	TGTGCCAGCAACACGCCCCTCTACGAGCAGTACTTC
TRBV3-1	TRBJ2-1	TRBD2	-	16	CASSPLPGGGRNEQFF	TGTGCCAGCAGCCCTCTTCCGGGCGGGGGTCGAAATGAGCAGTTCTTC
TRBV7-2	TRBJ2-3	-	-	13	CASSGTGGDTQYF	TGTGCCAGCAGCGGTACCGGGGGAGATACGCAGTATTTT
TRBV4-1	TRBJ2-7	-	few	19	CASSQGVSALPRWGYEQYF	TGCGCCAGCAGCCAGGGGGTTTCGGCTCTTCCCCGTTGGGGCTACGAGCAGTACTTC